These 22 T cell receptor beta chains share one sample of origin, sequenced in a study of cytomegalovirus exposure and HLA in healthy donors. Method: immunoSEQ multiplex PCR; TCRdb's copy keeps in-frame clones and lacks some. The sample holds 150,000 to 200,000 clones, nearly 90% seen once. Material: PBMCs. All receptors come from a man between 18 and 29 years old in good health and CMV-seropositive.

The chain uses TRBV28 and TRBJ2-4; 8 bases are shared with TRBD2. The germline CDR1 and CDR2 sequences are MDHEN and SYDVKM. The V segment lost 6 bases and the J segment 4 bases; nucleotides outside the gene matches: 14. The CDR3 is 17 amino acids. For the CDR3, the DNA is TGTGCCAGCAGAGGGCTAGCGGGTTCTTTTGGGAAAAACATTCAGTACTTC. Its protein product is CASRGLAGSFGKNIQYF.

This clone was recorded once. The rearrangement uses TRBV27 and TRBJ2-1, with D tentatively TRBD2 (5 bases). The CDR3 extends over 15 amino acids. The germline gives CDR1 MNHEY, CDR2 SMNVEV (reference sequence). Trimming pared 2 bases from V and 0 bases from J, leaving 8 bases between. CDR3 loop: CASSLLRDSYNEQFF. The CDR3 DNA reads TGTGCCAGCAGTTTACTCCGGGACTCCTACAATGAGCAGTTCTTC.

This clone was counted between two and nine times. The V call is TRBV27, the J call TRBJ1-2, with D possibly being TRBD1 (5 bases). Germline assignment: CDR1 MNHEY and CDR2 SMNVEV (reference sequence). V dropped 3 bases and J dropped 4 bases, with 18 bases sitting between them. The CDR3 extends over 16 amino acids. DNA for the CDR3: TGTGCCAGCAGTTTTGGGACTAGCGGTGGCCTCTATGGCTACACCTTC. Translating it yields CASSFGTSGGLYGYTF.

This clone was counted once. This chain connects TRBV7-9 to TRBJ2-5, with D tentatively TRBD1 (5 bases). Trimming removed 1 base from V and 1 base from J, with 13 bases in between. This CDR3 is 16 amino acids long. Germline CDR1 is SEHNR and CDR2 is FQNEAQ (reference sequence). The chain's CDR3 is CASSLGFRTPQETQYF. In nucleotides, the CDR3 is TGTGCCAGCAGCTTAGGCTTCCGGACACCCCAAGAGACCCAGTACTTC.

The chain combines TRBV28 with TRBJ2-1, with 8 bases lining up with TRBD2. The CDR3 runs 14 residues. V lost 6 bases to trimming and J lost 4 bases; unmatched junction nucleotides: 5. The germline gives CDR1 MDHEN, CDR2 SYDVKM. The CDR3 spells CASSHGTSYNEQFF. The DNA for the CDR3 is TGTGCCAGCAGCCATGGGACTAGTTACAATGAGCAGTTCTTC.

This clone was observed a few times. This sequence joins TRBV27 and TRBJ1-1, with 7 bases matching TRBD1. J gave up 6 bases and V 8 bases, and 9 bases lay outside the gene matches. Germline CDR1 is MNHEY and CDR2 is SMNVEV (reference sequence). The CDR3 covers 13 residues. In DNA form, the CDR3 reads TGTGCCAGCGGCCTTACAGGGGTCGCTGAAGCTTTCTTT. Translation gives CASGLTGVAEAFF.

The CDR3, as DNA: TGTGCCAGCAGTTTCGGGGTAGCGGGAGCCTTAACCTACGAGCAGTACTTC. Protein sequence: CASSFGVAGALTYEQYF. V gene TRBV28 combines with J gene TRBJ2-7; TRBD2 aligns across 9 bases. The junction had 11 bases not matched to a gene; V was cut back by 3 bases and J by 2 bases. This CDR3 is built from 17 residues. The V gene's germline CDR1 is MDHEN and CDR2 SYDVKM.

The gene calls are TRBV2 and TRBJ2-7, with D perhaps TRBD2 (5 bases). The germline V and J ends were trimmed by 2 bases and 2 bases, with 13 bases remaining between them. The CDR3 is 15 amino acids. The V gene's germline CDR1 is SNHLY and CDR2 FYNNEI. The CDR3 protein is CASSETRRITYEQYF. The CDR3 bases are TGTGCCAGCAGTGAAACGCGGAGGATTACCTACGAGCAGTACTTC. Variable domain in full (rest from reference TRBV2 and TRBJ2-7): EPEVTQTPSHQVTQMGQEVILRCVPISNHLYFYWYRQILGQKVEFLVSFYNNEISEKSEIFDDQFSVERPDGSNFTLKIRSTKLEDSAMYFCASSETRRITYEQYFGPGTRLTVT.

The chain couples TRBV4-1 to TRBJ2-1; tentatively, D is TRBD2 (6 bases). V lost 2 bases and J 4 bases, leaving 15 bases between the germline ends. CDR3 length equals 16 residues. Germline values: CDR1 MGHRA, CDR2 YSYEKL. CDR3: CASSQRDLGPYNEQFF. The CDR3 DNA is TGCGCCAGCAGCCAACGGGACTTAGGACCGTACAATGAGCAGTTCTTC.

In nucleotides, the CDR3 is TGTGCCAGCAGCGTATCCCCTGAGGGCAATGAGCAGTTCTTC. It yields the protein CASSVSPEGNEQFF. The chain recombines TRBV9 with TRBJ2-1; D might be TRBD2 (5 bases). CDR1 and CDR2 (germline): SGDLS, YYNGEE. Trimming cost V 1 base and J 6 bases, with 11 bases left between them. This CDR3 region has 14 residues.

The CDR3 DNA sequence: TGTGCCAGCAGGGACAGGGTAAACACCGGGGAGCTGTTTTTT. Its protein is CASRDRVNTGELFF. The genes are TRBV6-1 and TRBJ2-2; 8 nucleotides line up with TRBD1. In germline, CDR1 is MNHNS, CDR2 SASEGT. Trimming cost V 6 bases and J 2 bases; bases outside gene matches: 2. The CDR3 has 14 amino acids.

The chain carries TRBV9 and TRBJ2-2; possible D gene TRBD2, 6 bases. Trimming shortened V by 4 bases and J by 3 bases, and 16 bases separated the two germline ends. CDR1 is SGDLS and CDR2 is YYNGEE in the germline V gene. This CDR3 comprises 16 residues. The CDR3 here is CASSPQTRRDTGELFF. Here the CDR3 DNA reads TGTGCCAGCAGCCCACAGACTAGAAGGGACACCGGGGAGCTGTTTTTT. The entire variable domain, with the rest obtained from reference TRBV9 and TRBJ2-2, is as follows: DSGVTQTPKHLITATGQRVTLRCSPRSGDLSVYWYQQSLDQGLQFLIQYYNGEERAKGNILERFSAQQFPDLHSELNLSSLELGDSALYFCASSPQTRRDTGELFFGEGSRLTVL.

The genes are TRBV2 and TRBJ2-3, with D possibly being TRBD2 (5 bases). CDR1 is SNHLY and CDR2 is FYNNEI in the germline V gene. V lost 4 bases and J lost 0, with 11 bases in between. This CDR3 comprises 15 residues. The CDR3 coding sequence is TGTGCCAGCAGTGGTGGAGGAGCTAGCACAGATACGCAGTATTTT. This encodes CASSGGGASTDTQYF. The full variable domain, rest sourced from reference TRBV2 and TRBJ2-3, is EPEVTQTPSHQVTQMGQEVILRCVPISNHLYFYWYRQILGQKVEFLVSFYNNEISEKSEIFDDQFSVERPDGSNFTLKIRSTKLEDSAMYFCASSGGGASTDTQYFGPGTRLTVL.

The chain joins TRBV7-2 to TRBJ2-7; D perhaps matches TRBD2 (5 bases). The CDR3 loop spans 15 amino acids. Looked up from germline, CDR1 is SGHTA and CDR2 is FQGNSA. V lost 0 bases and J 1 base, leaving 10 bases between the germline ends. The CDR3 spells CASSLAAGLSYEQYF. CDR3 coding DNA: TGTGCCAGCAGCTTAGCGGCAGGACTTTCCTACGAGCAGTACTTC.

The CDR3 bases are TGCGCCAGCAGCTTGGTGGGACAGGGGCACAATGAGCAGTTCTTC. Its protein is CASSLVGQGHNEQFF. The V call is TRBV5-1, the J call TRBJ2-1, with 10 nucleotides matching TRBD1. V gave up 0 bases and J gave up 5 bases; unmatched junction bases: 2. The CDR3 totals 15 residues. CDR1 is SGHRS and CDR2 is YFSETQ in the germline V gene. The variable domain in full, with the rest retrieved from reference TRBV5-1 and TRBJ2-1, is KAGVTQTPRYLIKTRGQQVTLSCSPISGHRSVSWYQQTPGQGLQFLFEYFSETQRNKGNFPGRFSGRQFSNSRSEMNVSTLELGDSALYLCASSLVGQGHNEQFFGPGTRLTVL.

In nucleotides, the CDR3 is TGTGCCAGCAGTGTCCGTGGCGGGTCGGATACGCAGTATTTT. Its protein is CASSVRGGSDTQYF. J is TRBJ2-3 and V is TRBV6-4, with D possibly TRBD2 on 5 matching bases. Germline V gene data show CDR1 as MRHNA and CDR2 as SNTAGT. This CDR3 is 14 amino acids long. V was cut by 4 bases and J by 6 bases, with 14 bases left in between.

This sequence joins TRBV29-1 and TRBJ2-5, with D tentatively TRBD1 (5 bases). The length of the CDR3 is 10 residues. V was trimmed by 6 bases and J by 5 bases, leaving 7 bases between them. CDR1 and CDR2 from the germline V gene are SQVTM and ANQGSEA. CDR3 nucleotides: TGCAGCGTCAGGGATGAGACCCAGTACTTC. It yields the protein CSVRDETQYF. Complete variable domain (other parts from reference TRBV29-1 and TRBJ2-5): SAVISQKPSRDICQRGTSLTIQCQVDSQVTMMFWYRQQPGQSLTLIATANQGSEATYESGFVIDKFPISRPNLTFSTLTVSNMSPEDSSIYLCSVRDETQYFGPGTRLLVL.

The V call is TRBV6-1, the J call TRBJ1-5; D ambiguous. Per the germline V gene, CDR1 is MNHNS and CDR2 is SASEGT. Trimming stripped 2 bases from V and 7 bases from J, with 12 bases between. This CDR3 is built from 14 residues. This CDR3 reads CASSEQMGVQPQHF. CDR3 coding DNA: TGTGCCAGCAGTGAACAAATGGGAGTGCAGCCCCAGCATTTT.

Points on this clone: Germline and junction disagree at one end, which may indicate a read error. The chain employs TRBV7-7 and TRBJ2-3, with a tentative D call TRBD2 (7 bases). Germline loops: CDR1 SSHAT, CDR2 FNYEAQ (reference sequence). The length of the CDR3 is 15 residues. The CDR3: CASSAVGGLTDTQYF. The CDR3 nucleotides read TGTGCTAGCAGCGCGGTCGGGGGGCTAACAGATACGCAGTATTTT. Based on the CDR3 plus reference TRBV7-7 and TRBJ2-3, the full variable domain is GAGVSQSPRYKVTKRGQDVTLRCDPISSHATLYWYQQALGQGPEFLTYFNYEAQPDKSGLPSDRFSAERPEGSISTLTIQRTEQRDSAMYRCASSAVGGLTDTQYFGPGTRLTVL.

CDR3 region: CASSQVIAGVLIDTQYF. CDR3 nucleotide sequence: TGCGCCAGCAGCCAAGTAATAGCGGGAGTACTCATAGATACGCAGTATTTT. This chain joins TRBV4-1 and TRBJ2-3; TRBD2 aligns across 9 bases. The CDR3 extends over 17 amino acids. Germline V gene data show CDR1 as MGHRA and CDR2 as YSYEKL. V lost 1 base, J lost 5 bases, and 10 bases stayed unmatched.

The V and J genes are TRBV13 and TRBJ1-2; D may be TRBD1 (5 bases). Trimming removed 4 bases at V and 4 bases at J, with 13 bases between. The CDR3 consists of 14 residues. The germline CDR1 and CDR2 sequences are PRHDT and FYEKMQ (reference sequence). The CDR3 DNA sequence: TGTGCCAGCAGCTCCCAGCGGGGCTTCTATGGCTACACCTTC. Translated, it gives CASSSQRGFYGYTF.

The V gene is TRBV21-1, the J gene TRBJ2-3; TRBD2 was called by the table and not checked on the DNA. TRBV21-1 is termed a pseudogene. This CDR3 spans 15 amino acids. CDR3 coding DNA: TGTGCCAGCAGCAAACAGCGGGGGGGCGCAGATACGCAGTATTTT. It translates to CASSKQRGGADTQYF.